These 9 T cell receptor beta chains were all obtained from the same sample, sequenced in a study of T cells in Graves' hyperthyroidism and ophthalmopathy. TCR beta CDR3 region amplification was performed from RNA transcripts. The study used the HTBI primer set for a first-round RT-PCR of the TCR CDR3. TCRdb ran MiXCR on the multiplex PCR reads and lists one entry per CDR3 protein. The table lists 700,000 to 850,000 distinct CDR3 sequences, approximately 40% of them singletons. Sequencing was done on a sample of blood. The receptors shown here come from a woman aged 40 to 50 with Graves' hyperthyroidism.

This clonotype has ten or more counts. The rearrangement links TRBV2 to TRBJ1-5; D is uncertain. The V end was cut by 7 bases, the J end by 0 bases, with 7 bases between. The CDR3 contains 13 residues. CDR1 and CDR2 (germline): SNHLY, FYNNEI. The CDR3 spells CASMEDSNQPQHF. The CDR3 DNA reads as TGTGCCAGCATGGAGGATAGCAATCAGCCCCAGCATTTT. Drawing the rest from reference TRBV2 and TRBJ1-5, the complete variable domain is EPEVTQTPSHQVTQMGQEVILRCVPISNHLYFYWYRQILGQKVEFLVSFYNNEISEKSEIFDDQFSVERPDGSNFTLKIRSTKLEDSAMYFCASMEDSNQPQHFGDGTRLSIL.

The V and J genes are TRBV12-3 or TRBV12-4 and TRBJ2-3, with TRBD2 matching 10 bases. J gave up 5 bases and V 5 bases, and 4 bases lay outside the gene matches. There are 14 residues in the CDR3. CDR3 protein: CASSPGTSVDTQYF. In nucleotides, the CDR3 is TGTGCCAGCAGTCCCGGGACTAGCGTAGATACGCAGTATTTT.

The rearrangement links TRBV11-2 to TRBJ2-7; tentative D call: TRBD1 (6 bases). The CDR3 spans 14 residues. The germline gives CDR1 SGHAT, CDR2 FQNNGV. Trimming took 5 bases from V and 3 from J, leaving 14 bases between them. CDR3 DNA sequence: TGTGCCAGCAGCCCCCGGGACAACGACTACGAGCAGTACTTC. This gives the protein CASSPRDNDYEQYF.

The table lists this clonotype with many counts. The J gene is TRBJ1-5, the V gene TRBV10-3, with 7 bases identical to TRBD1. The CDR3 is 16 amino acids. J was trimmed by 0 bases and V by 4 bases; bases with no gene match: 6. The germline V gene has CDR1 ENHRY and CDR2 SYGVKD. The CDR3 nucleotides are TGTGCCATCAGTGGACAGGGAGCTAATAGCAATCAGCCCCAGCATTTT. Translation gives CAISGQGANSNQPQHF.

At least ten counts were recorded for this clonotype. The chain joins TRBV10-3 to TRBJ1-1; TRBD1 matches 9 bases. In germline, CDR1 is ENHRY, CDR2 SYGVKD. Trimming cost V 6 bases and J 4 bases; bases outside gene matches: 6. The CDR3 sequence is 14 residues long. CDR3 residues: CAISYDRGGTEAFF. CDR3 nucleotides: TGTGCCATCAGCTACGACAGGGGGGGCACTGAAGCTTTCTTT.

The chain couples TRBV29-1 to TRBJ2-6, with a possible D match to TRBD1 (5 bases). V was trimmed by 5 bases and J by 4 bases, leaving 18 bases between them. The CDR3 contains 16 residues. Germline CDR1 SQVTM, CDR2 ANQGSEA. CDR3 nucleotides: TGCAGCGTTTATTTGGCAGGGTCAGCGGGGGCCAACGTCCTGACTTTC. Translated: CSVYLAGSAGANVLTF.

This clonotype was counted a single time. A much larger clone differs by one base, so this may be a read error. The J gene is TRBJ1-5, the V gene TRBV20-1, with 7 bases that match TRBD1. V shed 5 bases and J 1 base; nucleotides not matched to a gene: 11. CDR3 size: 16 residues. The germline gives CDR1 DFQATT, CDR2 SNEGSKA (reference sequence). In DNA, the CDR3 is TGCAGTGCTGGAAGGAAGGGGGCAGGGAGCAATCAGCCCCAGCATTTT. Translating it yields CSAGRKGAGSNQPQHF.

On this clonotype: At one of its ends the junction is not consistent with the germline gene, which may arise from a read error. This chain uses TRBV7-2 with TRBJ1-2; weak D call: TRBD1 (6 bases). This CDR3 comprises 16 residues. Looked up from germline, CDR1 is SGHTA and CDR2 is FQGNSA. The CDR3 sequence: CASSQGMGAQYYGYTF. The CDR3 coding sequence is TGCGCCAGCAGCCAAGGGATGGGGGCACAGTACTATGGCTACACCTTC.

This clonotype was counted at least ten times. The chain couples TRBV7-2 to TRBJ2-5; possibly TRBD2 for D (5 bases). Germline V gene data show CDR1 as SGHTA and CDR2 as FQGNSA. The CDR3 length is 15 residues. Trimming cost V 3 bases and J 3 bases, with 14 bases left between them. In nucleotides, the CDR3 is TGTGCCAGCAGCTTCGCCCCCCGAGCGGAAGAGACCCAGTACTTC. This translates into CASSFAPRAEETQYF.